This T cell receptor (beta chain) was sequenced during a study of blood T cell repertoires in COVID-19. This clone was detected once. Clones were read by immunoSEQ multiplex PCR, and TCRdb kept only the in-frame ones, dropping some. The sample has approximately 220,000 clones, 80% to 90% seen once. Sequencing used peripheral blood. The sequence came from an older woman who had recovered from COVID-19.

The CDR3 nucleotides read TGTGCCAGCAGCTCGGACAGGCGGCCCGAAGCTTTCTTT. It codes for CASSSDRRPEAFF. The rearrangement joins TRBV5-7 to TRBJ1-1; TRBD1 agrees at 7 bases. TRBV5-7 is filed as an ORF, its function uncertain. This CDR3 spans 13 amino acids. The trim removed 3 bases at V and 8 bases at J, leaving 7 bases unmatched.